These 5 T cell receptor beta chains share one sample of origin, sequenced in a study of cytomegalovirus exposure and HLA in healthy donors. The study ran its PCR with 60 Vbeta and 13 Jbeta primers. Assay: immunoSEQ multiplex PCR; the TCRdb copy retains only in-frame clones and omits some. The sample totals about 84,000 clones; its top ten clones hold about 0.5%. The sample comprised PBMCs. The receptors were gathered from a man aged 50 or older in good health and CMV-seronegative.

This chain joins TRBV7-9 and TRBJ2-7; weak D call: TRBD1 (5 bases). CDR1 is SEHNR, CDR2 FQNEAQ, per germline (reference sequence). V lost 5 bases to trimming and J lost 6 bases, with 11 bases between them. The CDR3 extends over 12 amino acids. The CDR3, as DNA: TGTGCCAGCAGCATCAGGGTCCCCGAGCAGTACTTC. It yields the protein CASSIRVPEQYF.

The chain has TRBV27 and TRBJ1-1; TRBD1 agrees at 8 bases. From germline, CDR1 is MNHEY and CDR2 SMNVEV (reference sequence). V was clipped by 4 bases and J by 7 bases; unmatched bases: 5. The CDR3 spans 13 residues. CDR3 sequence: CASSSWTGSEAFF. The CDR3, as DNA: TGTGCCAGCAGTTCTTGGACAGGGAGTGAAGCTTTCTTT.

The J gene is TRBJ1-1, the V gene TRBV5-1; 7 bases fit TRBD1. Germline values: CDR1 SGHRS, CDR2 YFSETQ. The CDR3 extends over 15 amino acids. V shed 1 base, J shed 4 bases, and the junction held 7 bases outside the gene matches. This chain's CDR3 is CASSLFEAGGTEAFF. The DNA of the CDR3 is TGCGCCAGCAGCTTGTTTGAGGCAGGGGGCACTGAAGCTTTCTTT.

CDR3 in amino acids: CASRQGAYGYTF. The CDR3 nucleotides read TGTGCCAGCAGACAGGGAGCCTATGGCTACACCTTC. The gene calls are TRBV19 and TRBJ1-2; 7 nucleotides align to TRBD1. J was trimmed by 4 bases and V by 9 bases; bases with no gene match: 5. In germline, CDR1 is LNHDA, CDR2 SQIVND (reference sequence). The CDR3 has 12 amino acids.

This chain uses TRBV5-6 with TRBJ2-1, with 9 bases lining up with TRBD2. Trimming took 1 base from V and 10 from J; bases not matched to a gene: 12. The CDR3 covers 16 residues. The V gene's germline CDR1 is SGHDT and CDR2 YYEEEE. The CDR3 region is CASSLRGVAGVEEQFF. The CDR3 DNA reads TGTGCCAGCAGCTTGAGGGGGGTAGCGGGGGTTGAGGAGCAGTTCTTC.